The 15 T cell receptor beta chains presented below share a single source sample, sequenced in a study of T cell responses to AZD1222 COVID-19 vaccine. The table came from immunoSEQ multiplex PCR; TCRdb's copy has only in-frame clones and leaves some out. The table lists approximately 220,000 clones, 90% to 95% of them singletons. The specimen was peripheral blood, collected on day 0 of MenACWY control vaccination. The receptor set was obtained from an adult in good health.

The chain couples TRBV12-3 or TRBV12-4 to TRBJ1-6; D not resolved. This CDR3 region has 13 residues. V shed 8 bases and J shed 4 bases, with 9 bases lying between them. CDR3 region: CASAQGYNSPLHF. Written as DNA, the CDR3 is TGTGCCAGCGCACAAGGATATAATTCACCCCTCCACTTT.

On this clone: This CDR3 is also generated by other DNA sequences in the sample. The chain couples TRBV6-5 to TRBJ1-1; D not certain. There are 15 residues in the CDR3. V dropped 0 bases and J dropped 1 base, with 9 bases sitting between them. Germline CDR1 MNHEY, CDR2 SVGAGI. CDR3 sequence (DNA): TGTGCCAGCAGTTACTCGAGAGGAGGGAACACTGAAGCTTTCTTT. It yields the protein CASSYSRGGNTEAFF.

The J gene is TRBJ2-7, the V gene TRBV19; possible D gene TRBD1, 5 bases. This CDR3 has 11 residues. Germline CDR1 is LNHDA and CDR2 is SQIVND (reference sequence). CDR3: CSTGNSYEQYF. CDR3 sequence (DNA): TGTAGCACAGGAAATTCCTACGAGCAGTACTTC.

This clone appeared a single time. The V and J genes are TRBV6-2 or TRBV6-3 and TRBJ1-5, with TRBD1 matching 10 bases. This CDR3 is 15 amino acids long. Germline V gives CDR1 MNHEY, CDR2 SVGEGT. Losses at the gene ends were 5 bases for V and 6 bases for J; bases not matched to a gene: 7. This CDR3 is CASSLDRGLGQPQHF. CDR3 coding DNA: TGTGCCAGCAGTCTCGACAGGGGGCTCGGTCAGCCCCAGCATTTT.

V and J are TRBV15 and TRBJ1-5; TRBD1 matches 9 bases. Trimming took 4 bases from V and 7 from J; bases not matched to a gene: 8. The CDR3 is 15 amino acids. Germline assignment: CDR1 LNHNV and CDR2 YYDKDF (reference sequence). The CDR3 DNA follows: TGTGCCACCAGCAAACCACAGGGGGCAGGGCAGCCCCAGCATTTT. It specifies CATSKPQGAGQPQHF.

J is TRBJ1-1 and V is TRBV18; D is undetermined. Trimming removed 1 base from V and 0 bases from J, with 9 bases in between. This CDR3 contains 15 residues. The germline gives CDR1 KGHSH, CDR2 LQKENI. The CDR3 is CASSPQQSMNTEAFF. CDR3 in DNA: TGTGCCAGCTCACCACAACAGAGCATGAACACTGAAGCTTTCTTT.

V and J are TRBV5-1 and TRBJ2-7; D remains ambiguous. V lost 0 bases to trimming and J lost 5 bases, with 6 bases between them. CDR1 and CDR2 from the germline V gene are SGHRS and YFSETQ. CDR3 length: 12 amino acids. CDR3 nucleotides: TGCGCCAGCAGCTTGGGAAGGGACGAGCAGTACTTC. It codes for CASSLGRDEQYF.

This clone was recorded only once. Here the CDR3 reads CAISVEGTTEAFF. Here the CDR3 DNA reads TGTGCCATCAGTGTAGAGGGGACCACTGAAGCTTTCTTT. The chain joins TRBV10-3 to TRBJ1-1; D might be TRBD1 (5 bases). Germline V lookup: CDR1 ENHRY, CDR2 SYGVKD. V lost 4 bases and J lost 4, with 10 bases in between. The CDR3 runs 13 residues.

This chain joins TRBV28 and TRBJ1-1; D gene uncertain. V lost 5 bases, J lost 0 bases, and 7 bases lay in between. Germline V gene data show CDR1 as MDHEN and CDR2 as SYDVKM. This CDR3 has 13 residues. CDR3 region: CASSLQMNTEAFF. DNA of the CDR3: TGTGCCAGCAGTCTACAGATGAACACTGAAGCTTTCTTT.

The V and J genes are TRBV12-3 or TRBV12-4 and TRBJ2-3, with D hard to call. The CDR3 is made up of 13 amino acids. The germline V and J ends were trimmed by 8 bases and 2 bases, with 11 bases remaining between them. The CDR3 loop is CASLAVITDTQYF. The CDR3 DNA is TGTGCCAGCCTCGCGGTTATCACAGATACGCAGTATTTT.

The chain carries TRBV5-6 and TRBJ2-1; D gene uncertain. CDR1 and CDR2 (germline): SGHDT, YYEEEE. V was trimmed by 2 bases and J by 10 bases, leaving 16 bases between them. The CDR3 runs 14 residues. The CDR3 reads CASSFFQTDPEQFF. CDR3 coding DNA: TGTGCCAGCAGCTTCTTCCAGACGGACCCAGAGCAGTTCTTC. Combining the CDR3 with reference TRBV5-6 and TRBJ2-1 gives the whole variable domain DAGVTQSPTHLIKTRGQQVTLRCSPKSGHDTVSWYQQALGQGPQFIFQYYEEEERQRGNFPDRFSGHQFPNYSSELNVNALLLGDSALYLCASSFFQTDPEQFFGPGTRLTVL.

With regard to this clone: It is unclear where the CDR3 begins or ends on the DNA, so no DNA is shown, and the CDR3 is as TCRdb lists it. The rearrangement uses TRBV7-2 and TRBJ1-4; the table's TRBD1 call for D was not verified on the DNA. The CDR3 has 16 residues if both end residues are counted. Germline CDR1 SGHTA, CDR2 FQGNSA. This chain's CDR3 is CASSFLWKGLDEKLFF.

V and J are TRBV5-8 and TRBJ2-5; 7 bases agree with TRBD1. Germline V gene data show CDR1 as SGHTS and CDR2 as YDEGEE. The ends lost 4 bases at V and 5 bases at J; junction bases unmatched: 11. The CDR3 sequence is 15 residues long. CDR3 coding DNA: TGTGCCAGCAGCCGATCCTTGACAGGGTTGGAGACCCAGTACTTC. This translates into CASSRSLTGLETQYF.

The CDR3 region is CASSRQGIISYEQYF. The CDR3 bases are TGTGCCAGCAGTCGACAGGGGATTATCTCCTACGAGCAGTACTTC. V and J are TRBV2 and TRBJ2-7; 8 bases map to TRBD1. The CDR3 runs 15 residues. Germline CDR1 is SNHLY and CDR2 is FYNNEI. The V segment lost 5 bases and the J segment 0 bases; nucleotides outside the gene matches: 6.

V and J are TRBV7-9 and TRBJ1-2, with a tentative D call TRBD1 (5 bases). The CDR3 spans 14 residues. V was cut by 4 bases and J by 4 bases, with 13 bases left in between. Germline CDR1 and CDR2: SEHNR and FQNEAQ (reference sequence). CDR3 nucleotides: TGTGCCAGCAGCTCAGTCCGACAGCCCTATGGCTACACCTTC. The encoded protein is CASSSVRQPYGYTF. The full variable domain, completed using reference TRBV7-9 and TRBJ1-2, is DTGVSQNPRHKITKRGQNVTFRCDPISEHNRLYWYRQTLGQGPEFLTYFQNEAQLEKSRLLSDRFSAERPKGSFSTLEIQRTEQGDSAMYLCASSSVRQPYGYTFGSGTRLTVV.